Listed below are T cell receptor beta chains from one sample, sequenced in a study of T-cell reconstitution after alpha-beta-depleted transplantation in children. TCRdb recomputed calls from the PCR reads with MiXCR, one row per CDR3 protein. The table shows 450,000 to 500,000 distinct CDR3 sequences, with about 12% occurring only once. Sample: PBMCs from the stem cell graft donor, taken from the stem cell graft. The receptors shown here come from a human donor who donated a stem cell graft to a child with combined immunodeficiency. Both conserved end residues are part of each CDR3. The order of the fields is clone size, J gene, V gene, D gene, CDR3 DNA, CDR3 protein. A D gene is named only where the DNA matches it firmly. Some rows mark clone size as missing; the rest say once, few, many or name a class of expanded clone.

many TRBJ2-7 TRBV13 TRBD1 TGTGCCAGCAGCCCCCGGGACAGGGGTGGCTACGAGCAGTACTTC CASSPRDRGGYEQYF
. TRBJ1-5 TRBV28 TRBD1 TGTGCCAGCAGCAGCCCTTTCCACAGGGGAGGGCAGCCCCAGCATTTT CASSSPFHRGGQPQHF
many TRBJ1-2 TRBV9 . TGTGCCAGCAGCAACAGGAAAAACTATGGCTACACCTTC CASSNRKNYGYTF
few TRBJ2-1 TRBV4-3 . TGCGCCAGCAGCCAAGATTCGGGGTCGGGCCGCAACAATGAGCAGTTCTTC CASSQDSGSGRNNEQFF
many TRBJ2-1 TRBV5-6 . TGTGCCAGCAGCATCCCCCAGGGCCCCCTCTACAATGAGCAGTTCTTC CASSIPQGPLYNEQFF
many TRBJ2-2 TRBV27 . TGTGCCAGCAGTTTATTGGACAGGAACACCGGGGAGCTGTTTTTT CASSLLDRNTGELFF
few TRBJ2-5 TRBV30 . TGTGCCTGGAGTGTAGGGGGGAACATGTACCAAGAGACCCAGTACTTC CAWSVGGNMYQETQYF
few TRBJ1-4 TRBV6-5 . TGTGCCAGCAGTTACTCGACCATGGGTGAAAAACTGTTTTTT CASSYSTMGEKLFF
many TRBJ2-7 TRBV27 . TGTGCCAGCAGTTTAGCCACAGGGCTTGTGCAGTACTTC CASSLATGLVQYF
. TRBJ2-3 TRBV18 TRBD1 TGTGCCAGCTCACCAACAGCGACTTCCGGGACAGGATCCACAGATACGCAGTATTTT CASSPTATSGTGSTDTQYF
few TRBJ2-1 TRBV12-3/TRBV12-4 . TGTGCCAGCAGTTTCTCAGGGTCCGGTGAGCAGTTCTTC CASSFSGSGEQFF
few TRBJ1-2 TRBV20-1 . TGCAGTGCTAGAGCCACAGGGAATGGCTACACCTTC CSARATGNGYTF
few TRBJ2-7 TRBV6-5 TRBD1 TGTGCCAGCAGTTCCCGGGACAGGGATCTGGGGCAGTACTTC CASSSRDRDLGQYF
few TRBJ2-3 TRBV4-2 . TGTGCCAGCAGCCAAGGGATAGGAGATACGCAGTATTTT CASSQGIGDTQYF
many TRBJ2-1 TRBV10-3 TRBD2 TGTGCCATCAGTGAGTCAGGGCCTAGCGGGGGGGCCTACAATGAGCAGTTCTTC CAISESGPSGGAYNEQFF
few TRBJ2-7 TRBV29-1 . TGCAGCGCGGACTCCGGCACGGGGTCCTACGAGCAGTACTTC CSADSGTGSYEQYF
few TRBJ2-7 TRBV24-1 TRBD2 TGTGCCACCAGTGATTCCGGACTAGCGGGACACGAGCAGTACTTC CATSDSGLAGHEQYF